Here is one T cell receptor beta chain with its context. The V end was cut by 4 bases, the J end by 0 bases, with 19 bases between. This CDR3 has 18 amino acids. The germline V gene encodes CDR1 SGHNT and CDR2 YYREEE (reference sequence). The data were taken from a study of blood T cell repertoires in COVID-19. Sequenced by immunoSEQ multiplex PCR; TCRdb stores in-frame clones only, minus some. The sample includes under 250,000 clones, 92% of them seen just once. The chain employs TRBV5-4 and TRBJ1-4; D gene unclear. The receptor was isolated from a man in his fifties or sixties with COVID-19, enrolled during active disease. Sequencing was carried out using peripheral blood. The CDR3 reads CASSVKAAPKATNEKLFF. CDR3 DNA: TGTGCCAGCAGCGTCAAGGCGGCGCCAAAGGCAACTAATGAAAAACTGTTTTTT.